The clone carrying this TCR beta chain has more than one count but fewer than ten. Sequencing used immunoSEQ multiplex PCR; TCRdb keeps in-frame clones, though not all of them. The profile shows tens of thousands of clones, around 93% of them singletons. The data were taken from a study of control samples from healthy donors and cancer patients. The source material was PBMCs. The source is a man aged 25-45 years with colorectal cancer.

CDR3 sequence reads: CASSISGGAGETQYF. CDR3 nucleotide sequence: TGCGCCAGCAGCATTTCAGGGGGCGCTGGGGAGACCCAGTACTTC. This sequence joins TRBV4-3 and TRBJ2-5, with 8 bases matching TRBD1. There are 15 residues in the CDR3. The junction had 10 bases not matched to a gene; V was cut back by 5 bases and J by 5 bases. Per the germline V gene, CDR1 is LGHNA and CDR2 is YSLEER.